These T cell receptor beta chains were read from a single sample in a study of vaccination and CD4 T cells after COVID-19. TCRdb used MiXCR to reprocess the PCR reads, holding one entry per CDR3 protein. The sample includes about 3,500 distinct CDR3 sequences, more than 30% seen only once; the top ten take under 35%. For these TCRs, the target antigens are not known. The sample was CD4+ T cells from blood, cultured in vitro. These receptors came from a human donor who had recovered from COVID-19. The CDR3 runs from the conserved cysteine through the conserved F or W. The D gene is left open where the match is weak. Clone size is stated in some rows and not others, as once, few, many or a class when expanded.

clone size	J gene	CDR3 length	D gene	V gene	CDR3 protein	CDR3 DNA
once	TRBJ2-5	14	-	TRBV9	CASSVGAELETQYF	TGTGCCAGCAGCGTAGGGGCGGAGCTTGAGACCCAGTACTTC
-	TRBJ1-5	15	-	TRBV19	CASSMWNGRDQPQHF	TGTGCCAGTAGTATGTGGAACGGGAGAGATCAGCCCCAGCATTTT
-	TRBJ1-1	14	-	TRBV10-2	CASIRDFQNTEAFF	TGCGCCAGCATAAGGGACTTCCAGAACACTGAAGCTTTCTTT
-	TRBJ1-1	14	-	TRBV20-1	CSASHGVLNTEAFF	TGCAGTGCCTCTCATGGGGTATTGAACACTGAAGCTTTCTTT
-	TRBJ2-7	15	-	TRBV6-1	CASSDPSVSSYEQYF	TGTGCCAGCAGTGATCCTAGCGTAAGCTCCTACGAGCAGTACTTC
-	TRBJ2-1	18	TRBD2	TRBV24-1	CATSDSRRTSGGASEQFF	TGTGCCACCAGTGATAGCCGACGGACTAGCGGGGGGGCGAGTGAGCAGTTCTTC
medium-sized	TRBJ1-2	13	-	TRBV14	CASSPTGPPRYTF	TGTGCCAGCAGCCCGACGGGACCACCACGCTACACCTTC
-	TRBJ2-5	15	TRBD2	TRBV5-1	CASTGLAGPQETQYF	TGCGCCAGCACCGGACTAGCGGGCCCCCAAGAGACCCAGTACTTC
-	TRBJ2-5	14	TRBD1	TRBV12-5	CASGLAGGPETQYF	TGTGCTAGTGGTTTGGCAGGGGGCCCGGAGACCCAGTACTTC
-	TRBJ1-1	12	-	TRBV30	CAWSEWNTEAFF	TGTGCCTGGAGTGAGTGGAACACTGAAGCTTTCTTT
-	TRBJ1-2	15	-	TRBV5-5	CASGSERLGNYGYTF	TGTGCCAGCGGCTCGGAGCGACTCGGGAACTATGGCTACACCTTC
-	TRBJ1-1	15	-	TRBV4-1	CASSPRQDLNTEAFF	TGCGCCAGCAGCCCTAGACAGGATTTGAACACTGAAGCTTTCTTT
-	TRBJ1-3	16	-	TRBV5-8	CASSFGLTASGNTIYF	TGTGCCAGCAGCTTCGGACTGACTGCCTCTGGAAACACCATATATTTT
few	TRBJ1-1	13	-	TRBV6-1	CASSELGITEAFF	TGTGCCAGCAGTGAATTAGGGATAACTGAAGCTTTCTTT
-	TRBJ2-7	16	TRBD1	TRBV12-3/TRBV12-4	CASSLDGQGTSYEQYF	TGTGCCAGCAGTTTAGACGGACAGGGAACTTCCTACGAGCAGTACTTC
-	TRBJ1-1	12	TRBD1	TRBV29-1	CSGRQGAYEAFF	TGCAGCGGACGACAGGGGGCGTATGAAGCTTTCTTT
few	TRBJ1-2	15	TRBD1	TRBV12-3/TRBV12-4	CASSLVSGGRGGYTF	TGTGCCAGCAGTTTGGTATCAGGGGGGAGAGGGGGCTACACCTTC
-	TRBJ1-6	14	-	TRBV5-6	CASSLAEMGSPLHF	TGTGCCAGCAGCTTGGCTGAGATGGGATCACCCCTCCACTTT
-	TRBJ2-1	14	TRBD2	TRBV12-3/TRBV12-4	CASHGSGAYNEQFF	TGTGCCAGCCATGGGAGCGGGGCCTACAATGAGCAGTTCTTC
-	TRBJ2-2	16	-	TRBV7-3	CASRPQGLENTGELFF	TGTGCCAGCAGACCCCAGGGACTCGAGAATACCGGGGAGCTGTTTTTT
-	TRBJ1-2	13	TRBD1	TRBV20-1	CSARWGQNYGYTF	TGCAGTGCCCGTTGGGGACAGAACTATGGCTACACCTTC
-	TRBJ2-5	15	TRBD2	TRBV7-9	CASSPGGLAEETQYF	TGTGCCAGCAGTCCAGGGGGACTAGCAGAGGAGACCCAGTACTTC
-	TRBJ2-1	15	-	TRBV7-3	CASSLDGGPYNEQFF	TGTGCCAGCAGCTTAGATGGGGGGCCGTACAATGAGCAGTTCTTC
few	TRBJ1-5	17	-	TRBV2	CASSSAPGHGGNQPQHF	TGTGCCAGCAGCTCTGCTCCGGGCCACGGAGGCAATCAGCCCCAGCATTTT
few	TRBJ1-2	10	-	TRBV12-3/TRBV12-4	CAGDNYGYTF	TGCGCGGGGGATAACTATGGCTACACCTTC
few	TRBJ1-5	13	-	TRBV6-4	CASSVRPNQPQHF	TGTGCCAGCAGTGTACGACCTAATCAGCCCCAGCATTTT
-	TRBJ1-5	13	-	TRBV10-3	CAISEMGNQPQHF	TGTGCCATCAGTGAGATGGGAAATCAGCCCCAGCATTTT
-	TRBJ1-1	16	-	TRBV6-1	CASTPHGAGLNTEAFF	TGTGCCAGCACCCCCCATGGGGCAGGTCTAAACACTGAAGCTTTCTTT
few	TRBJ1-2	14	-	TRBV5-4	CASSPAGEDYGYTF	TGTGCCAGCAGCCCGGCGGGGGAAGACTATGGCTACACCTTC
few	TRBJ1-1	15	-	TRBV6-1	CASTPGTLRNTEAFF	TGTGCCAGCACCCCAGGGACCCTCAGGAACACTGAAGCTTTCTTT
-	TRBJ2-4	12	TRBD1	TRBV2	CASNLGQGVQYF	TGTGCCAGCAATTTGGGACAGGGGGTTCAGTACTTC
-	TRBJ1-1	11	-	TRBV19	CASSTRTEAFF	TGTGCCAGTAGTACGAGGACTGAAGCTTTCTTT
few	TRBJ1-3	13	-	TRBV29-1	CSVAFQGSNTIYF	TGCAGCGTTGCATTCCAGGGTTCGAACACCATATATTTT
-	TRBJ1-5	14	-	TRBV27	CASSPLGGYQPQHF	TGTGCCAGCAGCCCTCTCGGAGGCTATCAGCCCCAGCATTTT
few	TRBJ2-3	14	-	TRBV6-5	CASSFTQPTDTQYF	TGTGCCAGCAGTTTTACCCAACCCACAGATACGCAGTATTTT
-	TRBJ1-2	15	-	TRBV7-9	CASSSLAPGSHGYTF	TGTGCCAGCAGCTCCCTGGCCCCAGGTAGCCATGGCTACACCTTC
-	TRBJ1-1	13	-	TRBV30	CAALRATNTEAFF	TGTGCCGCTCTCAGGGCCACGAACACTGAAGCTTTCTTT
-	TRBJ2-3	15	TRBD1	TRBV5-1	CASSLGDRGTDTQYF	TGCGCCAGCAGCTTAGGGGACAGGGGAACAGATACGCAGTATTTT
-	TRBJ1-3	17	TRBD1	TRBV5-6	CASSWSRQGLRGNTIYF	TGTGCCAGCAGCTGGAGCCGACAGGGATTACGTGGAAACACCATATATTTT
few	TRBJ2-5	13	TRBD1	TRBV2	CASKAGGQETQYF	TGTGCCAGCAAGGCAGGGGGCCAAGAGACCCAGTACTTC
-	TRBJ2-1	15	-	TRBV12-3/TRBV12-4	CVSILGTAGVNEQFF	TGTGTCAGCATTCTAGGGACAGCGGGGGTGAATGAGCAGTTCTTC
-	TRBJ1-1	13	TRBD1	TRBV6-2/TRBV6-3	CAIQDRGGTEAFF	TGTGCCATCCAGGACAGGGGGGGAACTGAAGCTTTCTTT
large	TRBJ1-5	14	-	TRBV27	CASSSKGLNQPQHF	TGTGCCAGCAGTTCAAAAGGGCTCAATCAGCCCCAGCATTTT
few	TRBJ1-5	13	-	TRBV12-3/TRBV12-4	CASSLARQMPQHF	TGTGCCAGCAGTTTAGCCCGACAGATGCCCCAGCATTTT
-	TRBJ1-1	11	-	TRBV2	CASSLRGEAFF	TGTGCCAGCAGTTTGAGGGGTGAAGCTTTCTTT
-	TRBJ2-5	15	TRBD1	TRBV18	CASSPGQGGQETQYF	TGTGCCAGCTCACCCGGACAGGGAGGCCAAGAGACCCAGTACTTC
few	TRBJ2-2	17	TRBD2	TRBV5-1	CASSLELAGGRTGELFF	TGCGCCAGCAGCTTGGAACTAGCGGGGGGCCGCACCGGGGAGCTGTTTTTT
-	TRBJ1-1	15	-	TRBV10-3	CAISGLFRGHTEAFF	TGTGCCATCAGTGGGCTCTTTCGAGGGCACACTGAAGCTTTCTTT
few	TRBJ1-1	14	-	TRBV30	CAWTGTSMNTEAFF	TGTGCCTGGACGGGGACCTCCATGAACACTGAAGCTTTCTTT
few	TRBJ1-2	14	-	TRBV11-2	CASSLDHLNYGYTF	TGTGCCAGCAGCTTAGATCACCTCAACTATGGCTACACCTTC
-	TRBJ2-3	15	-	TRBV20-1	CSAQGPHGNTDTQYF	TGCAGTGCCCAGGGACCCCACGGTAACACAGATACGCAGTATTTT
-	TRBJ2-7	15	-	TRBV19	CASSIDFLALREQYF	TGTGCCAGTAGTATTGATTTCCTAGCCTTGAGGGAGCAGTACTTC
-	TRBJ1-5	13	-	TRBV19	CASSIDRDQPQHF	TGTGCCAGTAGTATAGATCGAGATCAGCCCCAGCATTTT
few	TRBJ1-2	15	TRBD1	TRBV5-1	CASSTDSGGASGYTF	TGCGCCAGCAGCACTGACTCAGGGGGCGCGAGTGGCTACACCTTC
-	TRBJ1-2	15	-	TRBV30	CAWSVPKGGAYGYTF	TGTGCCTGGAGTGTACCGAAGGGGGGGGCATATGGCTACACCTTC